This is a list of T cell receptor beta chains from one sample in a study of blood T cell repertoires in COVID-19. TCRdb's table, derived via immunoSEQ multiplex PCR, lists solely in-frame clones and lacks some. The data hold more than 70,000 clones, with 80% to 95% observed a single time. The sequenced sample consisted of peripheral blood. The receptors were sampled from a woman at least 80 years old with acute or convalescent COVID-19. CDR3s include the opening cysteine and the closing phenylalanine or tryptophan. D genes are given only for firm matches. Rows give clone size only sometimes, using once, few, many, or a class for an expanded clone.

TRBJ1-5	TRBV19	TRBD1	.	CASSIWAGGMMISNQPQHF	TGTGCCAGTAGTATATGGGCAGGGGGCATGATGATTAGCAATCAGCCCCAGCATTTT
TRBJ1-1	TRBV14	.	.	CASSEQPLTGFKAFF	TGTGCCAGCAGCGAGCAACCTCTGACAGGATTTAAAGCTTTCTTT
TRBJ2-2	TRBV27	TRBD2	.	CASSGTSATGELFF	TGTGCCAGCAGTGGGACTAGCGCGACCGGGGAGCTGTTTTTT
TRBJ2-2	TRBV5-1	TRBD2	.	CASSSSGSATGELFF	TGCGCCAGCAGCTCTAGCGGGAGTGCCACCGGGGAGCTGTTTTTT
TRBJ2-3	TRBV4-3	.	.	CASSPGPTRTDTQYF	TGCGCCAGCAGCCCCGGCCCGACTAGGACAGATACGCAGTATTTT
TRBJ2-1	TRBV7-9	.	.	CASSLGFEDEQFF	TGTGCCAGCAGCTTAGGTTTTGAGGATGAGCAGTTCTTC
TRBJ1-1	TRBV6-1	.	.	CASSESSGTEAFF	TGTGCCAGCAGTGAAAGTTCCGGCACTGAAGCTTTCTTT
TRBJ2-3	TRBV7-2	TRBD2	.	CASRRPQRGAVKSTDTQYF	TGTGCCAGCAGGCGTCCCCAGCGGGGGGCCGTCAAAAGCACAGATACGCAGTATTTT
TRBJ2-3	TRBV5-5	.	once	CASSFRQNTDTQYF	TGTGCCAGCAGCTTCAGGCAGAACACAGATACGCAGTATTTT
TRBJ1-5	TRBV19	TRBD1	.	CASSTTGGGQPQHF	TGTGCCAGTAGTACTACAGGGGGCGGACAGCCCCAGCATTTT
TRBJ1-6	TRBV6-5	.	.	CASSYTGNNSPLHF	TGTGCCAGCAGTTACACAGGCAATAATTCACCCCTCCACTTT
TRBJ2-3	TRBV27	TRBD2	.	CASSFYVPKLYPTSGGTDTQYF	TGTGCCAGCAGTTTTTACGTCCCTAAACTCTATCCGACTAGCGGGGGCACAGATACGCAGTATTTT
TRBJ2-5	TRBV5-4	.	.	CASSSKRGRETQYF	TGTGCCAGCAGCTCAAAAAGGGGCCGGGAGACCCAGTACTTC
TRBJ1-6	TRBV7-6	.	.	CASSLVPGINSPLHF	TGTGCCAGCAGCTTAGTCCCGGGGATAAACTCACCCCTCCACTTT